These 19 T cell receptor beta chains share one sample of origin, sequenced in a study of T cells in Graves' hyperthyroidism and ophthalmopathy. Amplified regions were TCR beta CDR3 sequences from RNA transcripts. The HTBI primer set drove a first-round RT-PCR of the TCR CDR3. Each CDR3 protein is one row after TCRdb ran MiXCR on the multiplex PCR reads. The table lists hundreds of thousands of distinct CDR3 sequences, about 20% of them singletons. Sample: blood. The receptors were gathered from a man aged 35-49 years with Graves' ophthalmopathy.

The chain is built from TRBV5-1 and TRBJ2-1; 10 bases match TRBD2. Per the germline V gene, CDR1 is SGHRS and CDR2 is YFSETQ. The CDR3 sequence is 17 residues long. J gave up 3 bases and V 1 base, and 7 bases lay outside the gene matches. The CDR3 DNA sequence: TGCGCCAGCAGCTTGTTAGGGACTAGCGTTAGCTACAATGAGCAGTTCTTC. This codes for CASSLLGTSVSYNEQFF.

This chain connects TRBV7-9 to TRBJ1-6, with D hard to call. The germline CDR1 and CDR2 sequences are SEHNR and FQNEAQ (reference sequence). The CDR3 is 17 amino acids. The V gene lost 1 base and the J gene lost 0 bases, with 10 bases spanning the gap. In nucleotides, the CDR3 is TGTGCCAGCAGCTTAGAAGGACTGAGCTCCTATAATTCACCCCTCCACTTT. This translates into CASSLEGLSSYNSPLHF.

This clonotype was counted many times. The chain's CDR3 is CASSRGNTEAFF. The DNA for the CDR3 is TGTGCCAGCAGCCGCGGGAACACTGAAGCTTTCTTT. The V call is TRBV6-2 or TRBV6-3, the J call TRBJ1-1; no clear D gene. Deletions cut 6 bases from V and 1 base from J, with 6 bases between. Germline CDR1 reads MNHEY; CDR2 reads SVGEGT. The CDR3 runs 12 residues.

This clonotype came up a few times. The rearrangement joins TRBV5-4 to TRBJ2-1; 9 bases map to TRBD2. The junction had 4 bases not matched to a gene; V was cut back by 0 bases and J by 6 bases. The V gene's germline CDR1 is SGHNT and CDR2 YYREEE (reference sequence). The CDR3 sequence is 15 residues long. CDR3 sequence: CASSLEGGRVNEQFF. The CDR3 DNA is TGTGCCAGCAGCTTGGAGGGCGGGAGGGTCAATGAGCAGTTCTTC.

This clonotype has ten or more counts. The chain combines TRBV30 with TRBJ1-1; TRBD1 matches 10 bases. J lost 5 bases, V lost 3 bases, and 6 bases had no gene match. CDR3 size: 14 residues. The germline V gene has CDR1 GTSNPN and CDR2 SVGIG (reference sequence). CDR3 DNA: TGTGCCTGGAGCTCCGGACAGGGGGGGACTGAAGCTTTCTTT. Protein: CAWSSGQGGTEAFF.

This clonotype has only a few counts. This sequence joins TRBV20-1 and TRBJ2-3; D not resolved. The CDR3 contains 14 residues. The germline V gene has CDR1 DFQATT and CDR2 SNEGSKA (reference sequence). Trimming took 6 bases from V and 2 from J, leaving 15 bases between them. The CDR3 spells CSATDPTTTDTQYF. In DNA form, the CDR3 reads TGCAGTGCCACAGATCCAACGACCACAGATACGCAGTATTTT.

This clonotype has at least ten counts. The chain couples TRBV30 to TRBJ1-2; unclear D gene. The V gene's germline CDR1 is GTSNPN and CDR2 SVGIG (reference sequence). V shed 5 bases and J shed 5 bases, with 15 bases lying between them. The CDR3 is 13 amino acids. CDR3 sequence: CAWSLKGGYGYTF. The DNA of the CDR3 is TGTGCCTGGTCCCTTAAGGGAGGGTATGGCTACACCTTC.

In this sample, this clonotype turned up a few times. The chain links TRBV4-1 to TRBJ2-1, with TRBD2 matching 8 bases. This CDR3 is built from 15 residues. J was trimmed by 7 bases and V by 1 base; bases with no gene match: 6. In germline, CDR1 is MGHRA, CDR2 YSYEKL. DNA of the CDR3: TGCGCCAGCAGCCAAGGGGCAGCGGGAGTGAATGAGCAGTTCTTC. Encoded protein: CASSQGAAGVNEQFF.

This clonotype was found a few times. The chain employs TRBV20-1 and TRBJ1-1; tentatively, D is TRBD1 (6 bases). The V end was cut by 5 bases, the J end by 6 bases, with 16 bases between. Per the germline V gene, CDR1 is DFQATT and CDR2 is SNEGSKA (reference sequence). CDR3 size: 13 residues. CDR3 bases: TGCAGTGCTTCAAGGGGGAAATGGGCTGAAGCTTTCTTT. It codes for CSASRGKWAEAFF.

This clonotype was seen more than once but under ten times. The V call is TRBV6-1, the J call TRBJ1-5; tentative D call: TRBD1 (5 bases). Germline lookup yields CDR1 MNHNS and CDR2 SASEGT. The CDR3 extends over 15 amino acids. V gave up 8 bases and J gave up 3 bases, with 17 bases separating them. CDR3 coding DNA: TGTGCCAGCGCCGACATAACCGGGGCCAATCAGCCCCAGCATTTT. Translation gives CASADITGANQPQHF.

The chain employs TRBV6-1 and TRBJ1-2; no clear D gene. This CDR3 is 14 amino acids long. Trimming cost V 5 bases and J 4 bases, with 14 bases left between them. Germline V CDR1 and CDR2: MNHNS, SASEGT. Here the CDR3 reads CASSYSKLGYGYTF. The CDR3 nucleotides read TGTGCCAGCAGTTACTCGAAGCTGGGCTATGGCTACACCTTC.

V gene TRBV28 combines with J gene TRBJ1-3, with TRBD1 matching over 10 bases. Germline values: CDR1 MDHEN, CDR2 SYDVKM. V gave up 5 bases and J gave up 3 bases; unmatched junction bases: 7. The CDR3 is made up of 16 amino acids. The chain's CDR3 is CASSGQTGGYGNTIYF. The CDR3 nucleotides are TGTGCCAGCAGTGGCCAGACAGGGGGCTATGGAAACACCATATATTTT. Using reference TRBV28 and TRBJ1-3 for the parts outside the CDR3, the full variable domain is DVKVTQSSRYLVKRTGEKVFLECVQDMDHENMFWYRQDPGLGLRLIYFSYDVKMKEKGDIPEGYSVSREKKERFSLILESASTNQTSMYLCASSGQTGGYGNTIYFGEGSWLTVV.

The V call is TRBV19, the J call TRBJ1-1; D call uncertain. Looked up from germline, CDR1 is LNHDA and CDR2 is SQIVND (reference sequence). V lost 7 bases and J lost 1, with 4 bases in between. The CDR3 loop spans 11 amino acids. CDR3 coding DNA: TGTGCCAGTATAGCGAACACTGAAGCTTTCTTT. Protein product: CASIANTEAFF.

V usage is TRBV11-2 and J usage is TRBJ2-5; 12 bases map to TRBD2. The CDR3 has 20 amino acids. Trimming at V came to 8 bases and at J to 1 base, leaving 20 bases not matched to a gene. CDR1 SGHAT and CDR2 FQNNGV come from the germline V gene. The CDR3 protein is CASGYPPTGTSGPIQETQYF. CDR3 sequence (DNA): TGTGCCAGCGGATACCCCCCTACCGGGACTAGCGGGCCTATCCAAGAGACCCAGTACTTC.

J is TRBJ2-2 and V is TRBV12-3 or TRBV12-4; 12 nucleotides agree with TRBD2. The CDR3 is 22 residues long. J gave up 1 base and V 6 bases, and 21 bases lay outside the gene matches. The CDR3 spells CASSALQGQALAGGMNTGELFF. Here the CDR3 DNA reads TGTGCCAGCAGCGCCCTTCAGGGACAGGCACTAGCGGGGGGCATGAACACCGGGGAGCTGTTTTTT.

This clonotype was recorded a few times. The V gene is TRBV6-1, the J gene TRBJ2-7, with D unresolved. The CDR3 length is 14 residues. The V gene's germline CDR1 is MNHNS and CDR2 SASEGT. Trimming stripped 3 bases from V and 0 bases from J, with 9 bases between. CDR3 sequence (DNA): TGTGCCAGCAGTGAGGCTCCCTTCTCCTACGAGCAGTACTTC. Amino acids: CASSEAPFSYEQYF.

This chain connects TRBV30 to TRBJ2-2; 7 bases agree with TRBD2. V shed 2 bases and J 3 bases; nucleotides not matched to a gene: 6. Germline assignment: CDR1 GTSNPN and CDR2 SVGIG (reference sequence). The CDR3 length is 15 residues. CDR3 coding DNA: TGTGCCTGGAGTAGCCAGCGGGGTTACACCGGGGAGCTGTTTTTT. Translating gives CAWSSQRGYTGELFF.

This clonotype was seen repeatedly, ten times or more. This rearrangement joins TRBV4-2 to TRBJ2-7; tentative D call: TRBD2 (5 bases). V was shortened by 3 bases and J by 5 bases, with 14 bases between the two germline ends. The length of the CDR3 is 14 residues. CDR1 and CDR2 from the germline V gene are LGHNA and YNFKEQ. CDR3 loop: CASSQPGILDEQYF. DNA for the CDR3: TGTGCCAGCAGCCAGCCCGGGATTTTAGACGAGCAGTACTTC.

Details on this clonotype: This may be a read error: a much more frequent sequence differs by one nucleotide. This chain links TRBV11-1 with TRBJ2-2; D remains unclear. V lost 3 bases and J 5 bases, leaving 7 bases between the germline ends. The V gene's germline CDR1 is SGHAT and CDR2 FQDESV (reference sequence). The CDR3 covers 13 residues. For the CDR3, the DNA is TGTGCCAGCAGCTTCGCATGGACCGGGGAGCTGTTTTTT. This sequence encodes CASSFAWTGELFF.